This T cell receptor (beta chain) appears in the sequencing data of a study of blood T cell repertoires in COVID-19. In the study overall: The United States, Italy and Spain were the sources of the acute and convalescent COVID-19 samples. Sample material is recorded as cDNA or gDNA derived from T cells, B-cell-depleted T cells, or PBMCs.

In the authors' workflow: Reference gene primer amplification gave estimated nucleated cell counts. Profiled with immunoSEQ multiplex PCR; TCRdb holds only in-frame clones, not every one. V, J and clone size are those of that table, while D and trimming were read from the DNA. The sample contains around 56,000 clones, 89% of which appear only once. V was pared by 3 bases and J by 4 bases, with 10 bases between. The CDR3 has 13 residues. CDR1 and CDR2 from the germline V gene are SGHNT and YYREEE (reference sequence). This chain joins TRBV5-4 and TRBJ2-5; D remains ambiguous. The sequence derives from a human donor in a cohort sampled during active COVID-19. The specimen was peripheral blood. The CDR3, as DNA: TGTGCCAGCAGCTCCAAAGTAGTAGAGACCCAGTACTTC. Its translation is CASSSKVVETQYF. Combining the CDR3 with reference TRBV5-4 and TRBJ2-5 gives the whole variable domain ETGVTQSPTHLIKTRGQQVTLRCSSQSGHNTVSWYQQALGQGPQFIFQYYREEENGRGNFPPRFSGLQFPNYSSELNVNALELDDSALYLCASSSKVVETQYFGPGTRLLVL.